The sequence of this T cell receptor (beta chain) was determined in a study of regulatory T cells in long-lasting Graves disease (dated by TCRdb to the early 2020s). As for the study more broadly: Patients with newly diagnosed Graves' disease had been on antithyroid drugs for under 3 months. This study used TCR sequencing and RNA sequencing of peripheral blood to compare persistent Graves' disease patients against newly diagnosed Graves' disease patients. The study was conducted in China and was registered as a clinical trial. A total of 33 samples underwent TCR sequencing, from 13 patients with persistent Graves' disease and approximately 20 patients with newly diagnosed Graves' disease.

The receptor library was made with multiplex PCR. Sequencing was carried out with an Illumina HiSeq 4000. To build TCR beta libraries, CDR3 regions were amplified by Arm-PCR using iRepertoire HTBI primers. Before sequencing, the PCR products went through gel purification. The authors' analysis ran thus. Gene usage analysis of CDR3 amino acid clonotypes relied on the 60 or so TRBV and around 14 TRBJ segments identified across samples. COPE and FqMerger were used to merge filtered high-quality paired reads into contigs. BLAST was used to align contigs to IMGT TRBV, TRBD and TRBJ reference genes, with CDR3 defined following IMGT. Clonotypes above 0.1% frequency were classified as highly expanded clones. Repertoire diversity was measured by Shannon entropy, and V-J evenness by the Gini coefficient. A clonotype found in more than one individual was treated as public. The raw public reads went through TCRdb reprocessing: fastp at Q25, MiXCR clone calling, in-frame beta chains kept. Rows with a matching CDR3 protein are joined into one entry that keeps the most common DNA and genes. TCRdb's processing, not the authors', yielded these V and J calls. A total of approximately 540,000 distinct CDR3 sequences appear in this sample, more than 10% of them only once. The top ten constitute roughly 8.9% of the sample.

The time point tag for this specimen amounts to: newly diagnosed GD, antithyroid drugs for less than 3 months. For both TCR sequencing and RNA sequencing, RNA was extracted from PBMCs using TRIzol. The diagnosis of Graves' disease followed American Thyroid Association guidelines. The patients came from an endocrinology department in Xi'an, China. Each patient gave around 9.2 milliliters of peripheral blood, collected in an EDTA anticoagulant tube. Ficoll Paque Plus density gradient separation was used to isolate PBMCs, and no further T cell sorting was done. RNA quality was checked with an Agilent 2100 Bioanalyzer and agarose gel, and concentration with a NanoDrop 2000. This clonotype occurred many times. This receptor's antigen is unknown. There are no base qualities to consult, and no much larger clone falls within one base. Broad study findings and their caveats: Persistent patients shared more public clonotypes among themselves (around 2,800) than newly diagnosed patients did (over 900). Preferential use of TRBV28, TRBJ1-2 and TRBJ2-5 was observed in persistent disease, whereas TRBV20-1 and TRBJ2-1 were favored in newly diagnosed disease. As a limitation, the authors acknowledged that the small sample size may reduce accuracy. The study examined only peripheral blood because the primary lesion, thyroid tissue, could not be accessed. Only the TCR beta chain was sequenced and analyzed. Compared with newly diagnosed patients, persistent Graves' disease patients had lower TCR Shannon entropy and fewer highly expanded clones, which suggests clonal expansion.

V is cut by 3 bases and J by 6 bases, and the space between the germline ends is 9 bases. The germline V gene (reference sequence) provides CDR1 DFQATT and CDR2 SNEGSKA. Taken from cysteine to phenylalanine, the CDR3 has 12 residues. The kept DNA is CDR3 alone, 36 bases in frame from the first base. These same records also appear under a second study, on T cells in Graves' hyperthyroidism and ophthalmopathy. As noted in the second study: Stable Graves' hyperthyroidism was defined as no progression to ophthalmopathy during 18 months of follow-up. Hyperthyroidism patients were aged 18 to 65 years and newly diagnosed, with disease duration of less than 2 months. Any patient with an uncontrolled infection, another autoimmune disease, pregnancy or lactation was excluded. Diagnoses were based on clinical symptoms, serum thyroxine and TRAb, thyroid ultrasound and orbital computed tomography. For the first round of RT-PCR on the TCR CDR3, the HTBI primer set was used together with the Qiagen OneStep RT-PCR kit. Most expanded thyroid clonotypes (frequency above 0.001) were also detected in blood, a finding suggesting that blood repertoires may reflect thyroid immune responses. In cross-validation, a model built on a 13 V-J signature told ophthalmopathy apart from stable hyperthyroidism with approximately 90% sensitivity and approximately 84% specificity, and in testing the same model reached 80%/75%. In validation, progression to ophthalmopathy was predicted by the model with more than 65% sensitivity and nearly 75% specificity, a median of approximately 6.5 months before onset. To identify TCR V-J signatures that set the groups apart, the researchers used a discovery cohort of about a hundred patients, made up of 40 to 45 with Graves' ophthalmopathy and about 60 with stable Graves' hyperthyroidism. Prospective prediction of ophthalmopathy was tested in an independent validation cohort of some 20 hyperthyroidism patients and around 16 patients who later progressed to ophthalmopathy. For training and testing, the 80 to 100 patients in the discovery cohort were randomly divided in a 7:3 ratio. The study also compared thyroid tissue and blood T-cell repertoires from 6 or 7 Graves' hyperthyroidism patients. Once sampling was done, hyperthyroidism patients were given methimazole at a starting dose of 30 mg daily, whereas ophthalmopathy patients were given high-dose intravenous methylprednisolone. A second multiplex PCR round built the libraries, followed by size selection and purification. Sequencing of the libraries was done on an Illumina HiSeq2000 using paired-end 100 bp reads. SOAPnuke was used to process the raw data, with reads discarded if the reads contained adapters or uncalled bases, had a mean Phred below 15, or lacked an exact constant-primer or identifier match. High-quality paired reads were merged using COPE v1.2.5, and each unique nucleotide sequence was defined as a clonotype. MiTCR v1.1 was used to align the clonotypes against IMGT TRBV, TRBD and TRBJ reference segments. The analysis included only V-J combinations with a frequency above 0.0001, which together covered 99% to 99.2% of the repertoires. A TCS score was defined as the ratio of F50 (clonal expansion) to E x V (chaos), with BLOSUM62-based TCRdist applied between CDR3 peptides within each V-J. Welch's t-statistics and random forest reduced roughly 500 V-J features to 10 to 15, which were used in a naive Bayes classifier (R e1071). Sample size was not statistically predetermined, and investigators were not blinded to group allocation. According to the paper, TCR Vbeta CDR3 sequencing was carried out on more than 120 peripheral blood samples, which came from 40 to 45 ophthalmopathy, about 75 hyperthyroidism and some 17 progressor patients.

The sequenced sample was peripheral blood mononuclear cells (PBMCs), obtained at new diagnosis, from a patient treated with antithyroid drugs. This chain is built from TRBV20-1 and TRBJ2-1; the D gene is not confidently resolved. The source of this sequence is a woman aged 30 to 39 with Graves disease. Donor details come from another sample of the same person, matched by shared clones. The CDR3 region: CSASQASNEQFF. The sequence in DNA is TGCAGTGCTAGTCAGGCTAGCAATGAGCAGTTCTTC.